The clone carrying this T cell receptor beta chain was counted ten times or more. Its antigen is not identified. The data are from a study of T cell repertoires in cytomegalovirus infection. The wider study: Matching HLA type, along with CMV infection, was indicated by public TCR beta signatures. Study-wide findings and caveats: The ex vivo response showed dominance by HLA-C-restricted CMV-specific TCR beta clonotypes. The cumulative frequency of public TCR beta families identified carriers of CMV plus the relevant HLA.

TCRdb re-called the reads with MiXCR, one entry per CDR3 protein. The table records fewer than 400,000 distinct CDR3 sequences, 18% of them present only once. The sequence derives from a human donor in good health (CMV status not recorded). Some clones in this sample may be carry-over from other donors' samples. Sequenced input: PBMCs.

CDR3 sequence (DNA): TGTGCCAGCAGCTTCAGACAGGGGAAAGAGACCCAGTACTTC. Protein: CASSFRQGKETQYF. This chain joins TRBV7-2 and TRBJ2-5; the match to TRBD1 covers 8 bases. After removal of 3 bases from V and 3 bases from J, the junction contained 3 bases not matched to a gene. This CDR3 contains 14 residues. CDR1 and CDR2 (germline): SGHTA, FQGNSA.